The TCR beta chain under discussion was sequenced for a study of metastatic and nonmetastatic thyroid tumors. Study-level background: From malignant and benign thyroid patients, repertoires in blood and in tumor or nodule tissue were compared.

V was shortened by 3 bases and J by 3 bases, with 5 bases between the two germline ends. Germline CDR1 is WNHNN and CDR2 is SYGVQD (reference sequence). The CDR3 has 13 amino acids. Among the patients, none had received any treatment before thyroid surgery. Study-level results: Significantly higher TCR beta diversity was reportedly seen in malignant thyroid tumors than benign nodules, in blood and tumor.

Original processing notes: Built for papillary thyroid cancer, a distant-metastasis classifier drew on CDR3 differences across clinicopathological groups. TCRdb reprocessed the PCR reads via MiXCR. TCRdb's processing, not the authors' own work, is the source of the V and J calls. This sample has over 9,000 clones, with 35% to 45% found just once. Details on this clone: Its matching antigen is unknown.

The sequence was collected from a female donor with papillary thyroid cancer or a benign thyroid nodule (not recorded which). Some clones in this sample may be carry-over from other donors' samples. V is TRBV10-1 and J is TRBJ2-2, with D perhaps TRBD1 (5 bases). The sequenced material came from tumor tissue. The CDR3 loop is CASSDRDTGELFF. The DNA for the CDR3 is TGCGCCAGCAGTGACAGGGACACCGGGGAGCTGTTTTTT.